This TCR beta chain was profiled in a study of post-analysis software for immune sequencing data. Background on the study: Secondary progressive, relapsing-remitting and progressive-relapsing multiple sclerosis were among the included disease courses. Study-wide points: Higher frequency in patients than in controls was seen for roughly five TRBV segments, with TRBV5-6, TRBV5-1 and TRBV20-1 among them. Clustering by F measure revealed strong co-clustering among samples prepared together in one batch.

The CDR3 loop spans 14 amino acids. With 5 bases clipped from V and 9 bases from J, the junction kept 8 bases outside the gene matches. Per germline, CDR1 PRHDT and CDR2 FYEKMQ (reference sequence). The table lists this clonotype with a few counts. Its antigen is undetermined. Prepared TCR beta cDNA libraries contained unique molecular identifiers. With roughly 1 to 11 million T cells as the source, 500,000 to 650,000 cDNA molecules resulted. TCRdb called the PCR reads again in MiXCR, with one record for every CDR3 protein. The sample records roughly 800,000 distinct CDR3 sequences, around 42% being singletons.

The TCR sequence derives from a girl aged 10-17 years with multiple sclerosis. The genes are TRBV13 and TRBJ2-1; 9 positions match TRBD2. Material for sequencing was blood. The CDR3 region is CASSPQTSGGEQFF. The CDR3 nucleotides are TGTGCCAGCAGCCCACAGACTAGCGGTGGTGAGCAGTTCTTC. The variable domain in full, with the rest retrieved from reference TRBV13 and TRBJ2-1, is AAGVIQSPRHLIKEKRETATLKCYPIPRHDTVYWYQQGPGQDPQFLISFYEKMQSDKGSIPDRFSAQQFSDYHSELNMSSLELGDSALYFCASSPQTSGGEQFFGPGTRLTVL.